Here is one TCR beta chain with its context. The clone's antigen remains unknown. No quality values exist for individual bases; no much larger clone is one base distant. CDR3 length: 16 amino acids, cysteine to phenylalanine. Only the CDR3 portion is preserved as DNA: 48 bases, with reading frame beginning at the first base. The V and J ends are trimmed by 3 bases and 7 bases, leaving 16 bases between them. Reading the germline V gene (reference sequence) gives CDR1 LNHDA and CDR2 SQIVND. The data were obtained in a study of blood T cell repertoires in COVID-19 (dated by TCRdb to about 2020). About the study as a whole: The collaborator samples originated in the United States, Italy and Spain and spanned the acute and convalescent phases of COVID-19. The prospective study material was composed of cDNA or gDNA derived from T cells, B-cell-depleted T cells, or PBMCs. The repertoires were made available in a free public database intended to serve as a resource for research on the immune response to SARS-CoV-2. Where available, HLA class I and class II types were taken from metadata supplied by the sample provider and were not determined by assay-based typing. Samples were obtained from the ongoing ImmuneRACE study (first 160 participants) and from 950 to 1,500 subjects provided by 6 global collaborators. Deeply sampled blood TCRbeta repertoires from subjects exposed to, actively infected with, or recovered from COVID-19 were included in the dataset. A de-identified subject ID, COVID-19 status, age in years and sex were almost always included in the sample metadata. Results the study describes overall, beyond this receptor: Clinical and demographic metadata were provided uncurated, with the amount varying by source and participant.

TCRbeta CDR3 regions were amplified from genomic DNA by means of the immunoSEQ Assay, a bias-controlled multiplex PCR. The original pipeline was this. Nucleated cell counts per sample were estimated from amplification of reference gene primers within the assay. Sequence reads were collapsed and filtered to measure the absolute abundance of every unique TCRbeta CDR3 rearrangement. For each sample, productive Simpson clonality was calculated as the square root of Simpson's diversity index over productive rearrangements. Imported from immuneACCESS, the table was reduced by TCRdb to in-frame sequences with V and J called. These copies leave out some clones; in studies compared against another copy, an unresolved V gene accounts for under half, and the cause of the remainder is not known. V, J and clone size were drawn from that table, and D and trimming were deduced from the DNA. This sample has around 180,000 clones in its table, and 70% to 90% of those were observed once. Of the sample, more than 2.5% is held by the ten largest clones.

Whole blood was collected in K2EDTA tubes by collaborating institutions according to the institutions' own protocols. For TCRbeta analysis, collaborator samples were shipped as frozen whole blood, as isolated PBMCs, or as DNA extracted from either sample type. The rearranged chain carries TRBV19 and TRBJ1-6; the D gene is possibly TRBD1, with 5 bases matching. This TCR was sampled from a man between 60 and 70 years old with acute or convalescent COVID-19. The specimen was peripheral blood. The nucleotide sequence reads TGTGCCAGTAGTATTTTGCCGGGACTGGGGAATTCACCCCTCCACTTT. Its coded protein is CASSILPGLGNSPLHF.